This is a list of T cell receptor beta chains from one sample in a study of breast tumors, draining lymph nodes, adjacent tissues. From the multiplex PCR reads, TCRdb called clonotypes with MiXCR, one entry per CDR3 protein. The repertoire has 100,000 or so distinct CDR3 sequences, around 20% of them found once; the top ten carry around 1.2%. Sequencing used axillary lymph node tissue. The receptors shown here come from a female donor with breast cancer. Some clones in this sample may be carry-over from other donors' samples. CDR3s include the opening cysteine and the closing phenylalanine or tryptophan. D genes are given only for firm matches. Size tells how often a clone was seen (once, few, many) or the class of an expanded clone, and some rows leave it out.

V gene	D gene	clone size	J gene	CDR3 DNA	CDR3 protein
TRBV7-8	TRBD1	many	TRBJ2-3	TGTGCCAGCAGCCCAGGGGGCCTACCGTCAGATACGCAGTATTTT	CASSPGGLPSDTQYF
TRBV20-1	TRBD1	many	TRBJ1-6	TGCAGTGCTCCCATCGGGACAGGGGACTCACCCCTCCACTTT	CSAPIGTGDSPLHF
TRBV4-1	TRBD1	many	TRBJ1-2	TGCGCCAGCAGCCAAGTCGGGACAGGGTTCCCCTACTATGGCTACACCTTC	CASSQVGTGFPYYGYTF
TRBV2	TRBD1	NA	TRBJ2-1	TGTGCCAGCGTCGAAGGGACAGACCATAGCTCCTACAATGAGCAGTTCTTC	CASVEGTDHSSYNEQFF
TRBV20-1	NA	many	TRBJ2-7	TGCAGTGCCAGCCCGCAGCAACAGGCCAACTACGAGCAGTACTTC	CSASPQQQANYEQYF
TRBV11-2	TRBD2	many	TRBJ2-1	TGTGCCAGCAGCTACCCAGCGGGAGGGCCATTCTTC	CASSYPAGGPFF
TRBV18	NA	NA	TRBJ1-5	TGTGCCAGCTCACCAGGAGGGGGGTTCAGCAATCAGCCCCAGCATTTT	CASSPGGGFSNQPQHF
TRBV15	NA	many	TRBJ2-2	TGTGCCACCAGCAGAGATGCAGGGTTGGGCGGGGAGCTGTTTTTT	CATSRDAGLGGELFF
TRBV18	TRBD1	once	TRBJ2-1	TGTGCCAGCTCACCACGGGGACAGGGAAGAAATGAGCAGTTCTTC	CASSPRGQGRNEQFF
TRBV5-1	TRBD1	many	TRBJ2-6	TGCGCCAGCAGCCAACTCCCTGGACAGGGTAATGGCCGCGGGGCCAACGTCCTGACTTTC	CASSQLPGQGNGRGANVLTF
TRBV9	NA	many	TRBJ2-5	TGTGCCAGCAGCCTCCTGGGTCGCGGCGGACAAGAGACCCAGTACTTC	CASSLLGRGGQETQYF
TRBV7-9	NA	NA	TRBJ1-1	TGTGCCAGCAGGATAGGAGGGGCTGAAGCTTTCTTT	CASRIGGAEAFF
TRBV20-1	NA	NA	TRBJ1-1	TGCAGTGCTAGAACCCACCCGTGGGAGTACACTGAAGCTTTCTTT	CSARTHPWEYTEAFF
TRBV5-1	TRBD1	many	TRBJ2-7	TGCGCCAGCACCCCGGGGACAGACAACGAGCAGTACTTC	CASTPGTDNEQYF
TRBV27	NA	many	TRBJ2-5	TGTGCCAGCAGACCAACCGGCCGTGGAGAGACCCAGTACTTC	CASRPTGRGETQYF
TRBV24-1	NA	NA	TRBJ2-5	TGTGCCACCAGTGATTCCAAAGAGACCCAGTACTTC	CATSDSKETQYF
TRBV30	NA	many	TRBJ2-7	TGTGCCTGGAGGGATTTCCGAAAAGCGAGTGAGCAGTACTTC	CAWRDFRKASEQYF
TRBV6-1	NA	NA	TRBJ2-2	TGTGCCAGCAGGAGGGGCGGGGAGCTGTTTTTT	CASRRGGELFF
TRBV4-1	TRBD2	many	TRBJ2-3	TGCGCCAGCAGCCTAGGACTAGAGCTCGATACGCAGTATTTT	CASSLGLELDTQYF
TRBV7-9	NA	many	TRBJ2-1	TGTGCCAGCAGCTTGACGAGGTGGGGGGACTCCTACAATGAGCAGTTCTTC	CASSLTRWGDSYNEQFF
TRBV5-1	TRBD1	many	TRBJ2-7	TGCGCCAGCAGCGTGGGACAGGGTAGGCCCGAGCAGTACTTC	CASSVGQGRPEQYF
TRBV10-3	NA	many	TRBJ2-7	TGTGCCATCAGTGAGTCGAGCCTTCACGAGCAGTACTTC	CAISESSLHEQYF
TRBV6-2/TRBV6-3	NA	many	TRBJ2-3	TGTGCCAGCAGTTATGGGACGAGTCGATATACGCAGTATTTT	CASSYGTSRYTQYF
TRBV13	NA	many	TRBJ2-3	TGTGCCAGCAGCCTTGATCCCGGGCACACAGATACGCAGTATTTT	CASSLDPGHTDTQYF
TRBV3-1	NA	many	TRBJ1-3	TGTGCCAGCAGCTTCTCTGGAAACACCATATATTTT	CASSFSGNTIYF
TRBV6-5	NA	many	TRBJ2-7	TGTGCCAGCAGAAGTCCGAACTACGAGCAGTACTTC	CASRSPNYEQYF
TRBV24-1	NA	many	TRBJ2-3	TGTGCCACCGGGACTGAAAATACGCAGTATTTT	CATGTENTQYF
TRBV19	NA	few	TRBJ2-1	TGTGCCACCGGGGGACATGACTACAATGAGCAGTTCTTC	CATGGHDYNEQFF
TRBV5-1	TRBD2	many	TRBJ2-5	TGCGCCAGCAGCCATACTAGCGACCAAGAGACCCAGTACTTC	CASSHTSDQETQYF
TRBV20-1	TRBD1	few	TRBJ1-1	TGCAGTGCTAGAGGCGCGACAGGGCTGAACACTGAAGCTTTCTTT	CSARGATGLNTEAFF
TRBV6-1	TRBD1	many	TRBJ2-5	TGTGCCAGCAGTGAAGGGGACAGGAAAGAGACCCAGTACTTC	CASSEGDRKETQYF
TRBV11-2	NA	many	TRBJ2-7	TGTGCCAGCAGCTTATCTTGGGGCACGGGCGAGCAGTACTTC	CASSLSWGTGEQYF
TRBV5-6	NA	many	TRBJ2-7	TGTGCCAGCAGCTTGGGGGCGCATGAGCAGTACTTC	CASSLGAHEQYF
TRBV30	TRBD1	NA	TRBJ1-1	TGTGCCTGGAGTGGACAGGGTGGTTTGACTGAAGCTTTCTTT	CAWSGQGGLTEAFF
TRBV2	NA	NA	TRBJ1-4	TGTGCCAGCAGTGAAACTGTTTATAATGAAAAACTGTTTTTT	CASSETVYNEKLFF
TRBV19	NA	many	TRBJ1-2	TGTGCCAGTAGTATACTGGGCGGATATGGCTACACCTTC	CASSILGGYGYTF
TRBV6-1	NA	many	TRBJ1-2	TGTGCCAGCAGTGAACGAGGCCAGGGGAAAAGATTAGGCTACACCTTC	CASSERGQGKRLGYTF
TRBV19	NA	many	TRBJ1-5	TGTGCCAGTAGCCGACATGGAAACCAGCATTTT	CASSRHGNQHF
TRBV20-1	TRBD2	many	TRBJ2-6	TGCAGTGCTAGATCTCCCGGGACTAGCGGGAGTAGTGGGGCCAACGTCCTGACTTTC	CSARSPGTSGSSGANVLTF
TRBV30	NA	NA	TRBJ2-2	TGTGCCTGGAGTGTACCCGGGGAGCTGTTTTTT	CAWSVPGELFF
TRBV12-3/TRBV12-4	NA	NA	TRBJ2-1	TGTGCCAGCAAGCCGGGACACATTTCCTACAATGAGCAGTTCTTC	CASKPGHISYNEQFF
TRBV7-6	TRBD2	NA	TRBJ2-5	TGTGCCAGCAGCGGAGCAGCTAGCGGTCAAGAGACCCGGTACTTC	CASSGAASGQETRYF
TRBV7-6	TRBD1	NA	TRBJ2-5	TGTGCCAGCAGCGGGACAGGGGGCCAAGGGGAGACCCAGTACTTC	CASSGTGGQGETQYF
TRBV20-1	NA	many	TRBJ1-2	TGCAGTGCTAGAAGACAGGTCGAGAACTATGGCTACACCTTC	CSARRQVENYGYTF
TRBV20-1	NA	many	TRBJ1-5	TGCAGTGCTTGGGGTAGCAATCAGCCCCAGCATTTT	CSAWGSNQPQHF
TRBV11-2	TRBD1	many	TRBJ2-2	TGTGCCAGCAGCCGGACAGGGTCAGGCACCGGGGAGCTGTTTTTT	CASSRTGSGTGELFF
TRBV12-5	NA	many	TRBJ2-2	TGTGCTAGGCCCGCGGGGGCGGAAAACACCGGGGAGCTGTTTTTT	CARPAGAENTGELFF
TRBV20-1	NA	many	TRBJ1-2	TGCAGTGGCCGGGCGGCGGGTGGCTACACCTTC	CSGRAAGGYTF
TRBV9	NA	many	TRBJ1-3	TGTGCCAGCAGCGTAGACGAGAACACCATATATTTT	CASSVDENTIYF
TRBV20-1	NA	NA	TRBJ1-1	TGCAGTGCTAGAGATGCGACACTACGTAGCTTCTTT	CSARDATLRSFF
TRBV12-3/TRBV12-4	TRBD1	many	TRBJ1-2	TGTGCCAGCAGTTACGGGACAGGAGGCTACACCTTC	CASSYGTGGYTF
TRBV11-2	NA	many	TRBJ2-3	TGTGCCAGCAGCTTAGGGCCTAGCGCAGCAGATACGCAGTATTTT	CASSLGPSAADTQYF
TRBV28	TRBD1	few	TRBJ1-4	TGTGCCAGCAGTTTTTGGACAGGGCGGCAAGAAAAACTGTTTTTT	CASSFWTGRQEKLFF
TRBV6-5	TRBD1	NA	TRBJ2-7	TGTGCCAGCAGTCCAGGGACAGGGAGGCCCTACGAGCAGTACTTC	CASSPGTGRPYEQYF
TRBV28	NA	few	TRBJ1-4	TGTGCCAGCAGCAACACGGGGCGGGTTGAAAAACTGTTTTTT	CASSNTGRVEKLFF
TRBV4-1	NA	many	TRBJ1-4	TGCGCCAGCAGCCACCGCCTGACATCAACTAATGAAAAACTGTTTTTT	CASSHRLTSTNEKLFF
TRBV30	NA	NA	TRBJ1-3	TGTGCCTGGAGGGGTTATAATGGAAACACCATATATTTT	CAWRGYNGNTIYF
TRBV4-2	NA	many	TRBJ2-1	TGTGCCAGCAGCCAAGAACCCGCAGGCAGCCAATCCTACAATGAGCAGTTCTTC	CASSQEPAGSQSYNEQFF
TRBV6-1	NA	NA	TRBJ2-6	TGTGCCAGCAGTGACAGGGTTTCTGGGGCCAACGTCCTGACTTTC	CASSDRVSGANVLTF